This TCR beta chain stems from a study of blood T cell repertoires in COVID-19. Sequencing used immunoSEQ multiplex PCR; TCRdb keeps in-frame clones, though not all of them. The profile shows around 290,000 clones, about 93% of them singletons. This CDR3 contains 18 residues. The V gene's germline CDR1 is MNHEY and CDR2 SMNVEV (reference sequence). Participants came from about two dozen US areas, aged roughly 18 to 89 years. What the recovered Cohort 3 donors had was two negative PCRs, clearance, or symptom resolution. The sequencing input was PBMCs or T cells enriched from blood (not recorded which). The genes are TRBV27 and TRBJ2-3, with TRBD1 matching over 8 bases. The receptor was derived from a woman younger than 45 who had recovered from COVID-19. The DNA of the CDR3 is TGTGCTCGCTCGGGAAGGACAGGGACTTCGTTAAGCACAGATACGCAGTATTTT. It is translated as CARSGRTGTSLSTDTQYF.